The next 23 T cell receptor beta chains were all read from a single sample in a study of post-analysis software for immune sequencing data. What these receptors recognize is not known. Unique molecular identifiers were built into the TCR beta cDNA libraries. TCRdb independently ran MiXCR on the PCR reads; one entry per CDR3 protein. This table has around 710,000 distinct CDR3 sequences, approximately 44% appearing once. Study results and caveats: Controls had lower frequencies than patients of a few TRBV segments, which included TRBV5-6, TRBV5-1 and TRBV20-1.

The specimen sequenced was blood. These TCRs come from a girl under 18 with multiple sclerosis.

This clonotype appeared many times. The chain recombines TRBV29-1 with TRBJ2-1; 9 bases are shared with TRBD2. The ends lost 4 bases at V and 9 bases at J; junction bases unmatched: 10. The germline V gene has CDR1 SQVTM and CDR2 ANQGSEA. There are 14 residues in the CDR3. For the CDR3, the DNA is TGCAGCGTTGCGGGACTAGCCAAATTCGGTGAGCAGTTCTTC. It yields the protein CSVAGLAKFGEQFF.

The V gene is TRBV12-3 or TRBV12-4, the J gene TRBJ2-7; 10 bases line up with TRBD1. The V segment lost 4 bases and the J segment 6 bases; nucleotides outside the gene matches: 9. The CDR3 extends over 15 amino acids. The CDR3 sequence is CASSWGGQGSREQYF. CDR3 in DNA: TGTGCCAGCAGTTGGGGGGGACAGGGGTCTCGCGAGCAGTACTTC.

The chain employs TRBV29-1 and TRBJ2-1, with unresolved D. The CDR3 sequence is 14 residues long. Deletions cut 4 bases from V and 0 bases from J, with 10 bases between. The V gene's germline CDR1 is SQVTM and CDR2 ANQGSEA. The CDR3 loop is CSVAGSSSYNEQFF. CDR3 DNA sequence: TGCAGCGTTGCAGGCAGTAGCTCCTACAATGAGCAGTTCTTC.

V usage is TRBV20-1 and J usage is TRBJ2-1; possibly TRBD2 for D (5 bases). V was cut by 7 bases and J by 0 bases, with 13 bases left in between. Per germline, CDR1 DFQATT and CDR2 SNEGSKA (reference sequence). This CDR3 has 14 residues. This CDR3 reads CSGGRGSSYNEQFF. The CDR3 DNA reads TGCAGTGGAGGTCGGGGAAGCTCCTACAATGAGCAGTTCTTC.

This chain joins TRBV20-1 and TRBJ2-3, with 9 bases that match TRBD1. CDR3 size: 15 residues. V shed 0 bases and J 4 bases; nucleotides not matched to a gene: 5. Germline V gene lookup returns CDR1 DFQATT and CDR2 SNEGSKA (reference sequence). In DNA form, the CDR3 reads TGCAGTGCTAGAGAAGGGACAGGGAAGGCAGATACGCAGTATTTT. It translates to CSAREGTGKADTQYF.

V and J are TRBV12-3 or TRBV12-4 and TRBJ2-5; D might be TRBD2 (5 bases). V dropped 5 bases and J dropped 11 bases, with 21 bases sitting between them. The CDR3 contains 14 residues. CDR3 protein: CASSPRLAPYKQYF. The CDR3, as DNA: TGTGCCAGCAGTCCCCGGCTAGCACCCTACAAGCAGTACTTC.

This rearrangement joins TRBV6-5 to TRBJ2-1, with a weak D call TRBD1 (5 bases). Germline V gene data show CDR1 as MNHEY and CDR2 as SVGAGI. V was cut by 5 bases and J by 10 bases, with 15 bases left in between. CDR3 size: 13 residues. CDR3 sequence (DNA): TGTGCCAGCAGTCTTCCCCAGGGCGGAGAGCAGTTCTTC. Residues: CASSLPQGGEQFF.

The genes are TRBV24-1 and TRBJ2-2, with 10 nucleotides matching TRBD1. Per the germline V gene, CDR1 is KGHDR and CDR2 is SFDVKD. This CDR3 comprises 17 residues. Trimming cost V 4 bases and J 9 bases; bases outside gene matches: 13. CDR3 sequence (DNA): TGTGCCACCAGTGACCCCCATCCGGGACAGGGGAGCCGGGAGCTGTTTTTT. Amino acid sequence: CATSDPHPGQGSRELFF.

The V call is TRBV12-3 or TRBV12-4, the J call TRBJ2-1; D is perhaps TRBD2 (5 bases). Trimming stripped 3 bases from V and 9 bases from J, with 15 bases between. The CDR3 is made up of 14 amino acids. CDR3 coding DNA: TGTGCCAGCAGTTTGCTGGGAAACGAGGGTGAGCAGTTCTTC. Translation: CASSLLGNEGEQFF.

This clonotype has a handful of counts. This sequence joins TRBV15 and TRBJ2-5; D not resolved. Germline lookup yields CDR1 LNHNV and CDR2 YYDKDF (reference sequence). The CDR3 has 14 amino acids. Trimming cost V 1 base and J 4 bases, with 10 bases left between them. CDR3 sequence (DNA): TGTGCCACCAGCAGAGTCCGAGCAATAGAGACCCAGTACTTC. It yields the protein CATSRVRAIETQYF.

The chain employs TRBV6-1 and TRBJ1-2; D call uncertain. Trimming stripped 1 base from V and 4 bases from J, with 7 bases between. The CDR3 runs 13 residues. The germline V gene encodes CDR1 MNHNS and CDR2 SASEGT. CDR3 nucleotide sequence: TGTGCCAGCAGTGAAGAAAGATCCTATGGCTACACCTTC. Translation: CASSEERSYGYTF.

This CDR3 is CASSTLAGGWDEQFF. The DNA of the CDR3 is TGTGCCAGCAGTACCCTAGCGGGAGGTTGGGATGAGCAGTTCTTC. The gene calls are TRBV12-3 or TRBV12-4 and TRBJ2-1; the match to TRBD2 covers 11 bases. With V trimmed by 5 bases and J by 8 bases, 8 bases remained unmatched. The CDR3 length is 15 residues.

This chain links TRBV30 with TRBJ1-2, with 7 positions matching TRBD1. The CDR3 is 13 amino acids. With V trimmed by 3 bases and J by 6 bases, 7 bases remained unmatched. Per germline, CDR1 GTSNPN and CDR2 SVGIG (reference sequence). CDR3 DNA sequence: TGTGCCTGGAGGGCGACAGGGATCCATGGCTACACCTTC. Translating it yields CAWRATGIHGYTF.

This clonotype was observed a few times. The chain couples TRBV27 to TRBJ2-1; 10 nucleotides agree with TRBD2. This CDR3 is built from 14 residues. The germline V gene encodes CDR1 MNHEY and CDR2 SMNVEV (reference sequence). V was pared by 6 bases and J by 5 bases, with 4 bases of the junction left unmatched. CDR3 sequence reads: CASRSSGSHNEQFF. The CDR3, as DNA: TGTGCCAGCAGATCTAGCGGGAGTCACAATGAGCAGTTCTTC.

The chain uses TRBV20-1 and TRBJ2-1, with 11 bases aligning to TRBD2. The CDR3 sequence is 16 residues long. CDR1 is DFQATT, CDR2 SNEGSKA, per germline (reference sequence). V gave up 0 bases and J gave up 6 bases; unmatched junction bases: 7. CDR3 amino acids: CSARELSGRAFNEQFF. CDR3 coding DNA: TGCAGTGCTAGAGAGCTTAGCGGGAGGGCCTTCAATGAGCAGTTCTTC.

The V gene is TRBV12-3 or TRBV12-4, the J gene TRBJ2-3; D could derive from TRBD1 or TRBD2 (5 bases each). The CDR3 loop spans 14 amino acids. V was trimmed by 5 bases and J by 0 bases, leaving 9 bases between them. The CDR3 region is CASSTWGSTDTQYF. For the CDR3, the DNA is TGTGCCAGCAGTACATGGGGGAGCACAGATACGCAGTATTTT.

This rearrangement joins TRBV12-3 or TRBV12-4 to TRBJ2-7, with a possible D match to TRBD1 (6 bases). With the DNA end fitting TRBJ2-5 better, the J assignment may be wrong. The CDR3 totals 13 residues. This CDR3 reads CASTPGQLRTQYF. In nucleotides, the CDR3 is TGTGCCAGCACCCCGGGACAATTAAGGACCCAGTACTTC.

The chain is built from TRBV6-1 and TRBJ2-1; 11 nucleotides align to TRBD2. The length of the CDR3 is 17 residues. The germline V gene encodes CDR1 MNHNS and CDR2 SASEGT. Trimming at V came to 2 bases and at J to 5 bases, leaving 8 bases not matched to a gene. CDR3 nucleotides: TGTGCCAGCAGTGAACCCCTACTAGCGGGAGACGACAATGAGCAGTTCTTC. Amino acid sequence: CASSEPLLAGDDNEQFF.

The V and J genes are TRBV10-3 and TRBJ1-1; D is possibly TRBD1 (5 bases). V was shortened by 3 bases and J by 6 bases, with 11 bases between the two germline ends. This CDR3 is built from 13 residues. CDR1 is ENHRY and CDR2 is SYGVKD in the germline V gene. The CDR3 DNA reads TGTGCCATCAGTGAAGGGGCGAGTGCTGAAGCTTTCTTT. This encodes CAISEGASAEAFF.

The chain recombines TRBV29-1 with TRBJ2-5, with D possibly TRBD2 on 6 matching bases. This CDR3 spans 14 amino acids. Germline-derived CDR1 and CDR2 are SQVTM and ANQGSEA. Trimming stripped 3 bases from V and 11 bases from J, with 22 bases between. CDR3 sequence (DNA): TGCAGCGTTGAGGAAATTAGCGGACACAATGAGCAGTACTTC. Protein product: CSVEEISGHNEQYF.

The V call is TRBV7-9, the J call TRBJ2-1; D gene unclear. V lost 3 bases to trimming and J lost 8 bases, with 8 bases between them. The length of the CDR3 is 12 residues. Per the germline V gene, CDR1 is SEHNR and CDR2 is FQNEAQ (reference sequence). The CDR3 DNA reads TGTGCCAGCAGCTTCGAAGTCGATGAGCAGTTCTTC. As protein: CASSFEVDEQFF.

Notes on this clonotype: This sequence may be a read error, since a much larger clone differs from it by one base. The chain recombines TRBV7-7 with TRBJ2-4; 13 nucleotides line up with TRBD2. The J call may be mistaken, given a closer DNA end match to TRBJ2-7. CDR1 is SSHAT, CDR2 FNYEAQ, per germline (reference sequence). The CDR3 is 17 residues long. The chain's CDR3 is CASATSGRAPGRYEQYF. The CDR3 DNA reads as TGTGCTAGCGCTACTAGCGGGAGGGCCCCAGGCAGATACGAGCAGTACTTC.

This sequence joins TRBV20-1 and TRBJ2-1; D is uncertain. The closer fit of TRBJ2-7 to the DNA end suggests the J call may be wrong. This CDR3 contains 11 residues. Germline V gene data show CDR1 as DFQATT and CDR2 as SNEGSKA (reference sequence). In nucleotides, the CDR3 is TGCAGTGTCCCGAGGCCATACGAGCAGTACTTC. Its translation: CSVPRPYEQYF.